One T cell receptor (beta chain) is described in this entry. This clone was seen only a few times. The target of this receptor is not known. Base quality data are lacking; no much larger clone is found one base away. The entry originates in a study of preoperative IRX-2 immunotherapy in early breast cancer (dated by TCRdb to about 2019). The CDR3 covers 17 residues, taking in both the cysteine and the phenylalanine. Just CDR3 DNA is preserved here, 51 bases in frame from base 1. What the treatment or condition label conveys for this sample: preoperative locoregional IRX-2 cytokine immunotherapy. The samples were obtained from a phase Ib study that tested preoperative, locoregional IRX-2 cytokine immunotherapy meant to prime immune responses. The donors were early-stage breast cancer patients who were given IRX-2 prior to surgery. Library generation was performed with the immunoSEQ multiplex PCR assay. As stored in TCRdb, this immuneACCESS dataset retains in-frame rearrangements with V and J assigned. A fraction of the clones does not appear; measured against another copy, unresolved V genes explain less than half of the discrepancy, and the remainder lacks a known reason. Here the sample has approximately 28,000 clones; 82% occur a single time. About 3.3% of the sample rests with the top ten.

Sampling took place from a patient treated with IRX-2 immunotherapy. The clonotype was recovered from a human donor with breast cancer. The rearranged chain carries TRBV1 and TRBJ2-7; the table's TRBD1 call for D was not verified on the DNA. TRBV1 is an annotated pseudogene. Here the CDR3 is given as CASSQQGGGTGYYEQYF. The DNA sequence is TGCGCCAGCAGCCAGCAAGGGGGCGGGACAGGCTACTACGAGCAGTACTTC.